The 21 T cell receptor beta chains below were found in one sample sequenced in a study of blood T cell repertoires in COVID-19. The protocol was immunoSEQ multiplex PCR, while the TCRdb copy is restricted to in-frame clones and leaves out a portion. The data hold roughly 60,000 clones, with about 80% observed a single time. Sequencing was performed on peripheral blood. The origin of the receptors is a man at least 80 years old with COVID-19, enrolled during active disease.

CDR3 residues: CASSTGQDLNTEAFF. CDR3 bases: TGTGCCAGCAGTACAGGACAGGACCTGAACACTGAAGCTTTCTTT. The chain employs TRBV27 and TRBJ1-1; 7 nucleotides agree with TRBD1. J gave up 0 bases and V 5 bases, and 6 bases lay outside the gene matches. The CDR3 length is 15 residues. Germline CDR1 is MNHEY and CDR2 is SMNVEV (reference sequence).

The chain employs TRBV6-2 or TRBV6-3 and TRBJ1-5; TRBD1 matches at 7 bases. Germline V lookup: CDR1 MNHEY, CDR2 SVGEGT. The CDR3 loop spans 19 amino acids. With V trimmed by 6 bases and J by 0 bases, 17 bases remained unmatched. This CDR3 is CASRYDDANRGFSNQPQHF. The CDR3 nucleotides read TGTGCCAGCAGATACGACGACGCCAACAGGGGTTTTAGCAATCAGCCCCAGCATTTT.

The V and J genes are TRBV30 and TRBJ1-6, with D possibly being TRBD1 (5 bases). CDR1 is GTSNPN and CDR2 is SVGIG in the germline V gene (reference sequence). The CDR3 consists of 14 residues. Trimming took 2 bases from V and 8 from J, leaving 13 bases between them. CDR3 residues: CAWSPGLPDSPLHF. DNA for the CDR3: TGTGCCTGGAGTCCGGGACTCCCTGATTCACCCCTCCACTTT.

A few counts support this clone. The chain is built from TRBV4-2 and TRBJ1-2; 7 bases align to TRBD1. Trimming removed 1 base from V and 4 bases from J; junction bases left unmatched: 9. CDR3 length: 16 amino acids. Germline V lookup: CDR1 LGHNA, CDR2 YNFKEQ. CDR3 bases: TGTGCCAGCAGCCAAGGGAACCGGGGACAGTCCTATGGCTACACCTTC. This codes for CASSQGNRGQSYGYTF.

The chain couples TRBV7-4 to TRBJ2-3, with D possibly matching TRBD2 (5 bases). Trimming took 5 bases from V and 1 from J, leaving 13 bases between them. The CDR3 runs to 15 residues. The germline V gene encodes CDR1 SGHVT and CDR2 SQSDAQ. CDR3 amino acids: CASSARGWGTDTQYF. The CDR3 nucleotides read TGTGCCAGCAGCGCAAGAGGGTGGGGCACAGATACGCAGTATTTT.

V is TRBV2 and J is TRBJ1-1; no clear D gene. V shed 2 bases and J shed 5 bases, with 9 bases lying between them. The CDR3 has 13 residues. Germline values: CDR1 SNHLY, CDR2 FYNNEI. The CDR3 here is CASSESRGTEAFF. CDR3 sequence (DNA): TGTGCCAGCAGTGAAAGTCGGGGTACTGAAGCTTTCTTT. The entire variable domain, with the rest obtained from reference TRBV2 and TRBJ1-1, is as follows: EPEVTQTPSHQVTQMGQEVILRCVPISNHLYFYWYRQILGQKVEFLVSFYNNEISEKSEIFDDQFSVERPDGSNFTLKIRSTKLEDSAMYFCASSESRGTEAFFGQGTRLTVV.

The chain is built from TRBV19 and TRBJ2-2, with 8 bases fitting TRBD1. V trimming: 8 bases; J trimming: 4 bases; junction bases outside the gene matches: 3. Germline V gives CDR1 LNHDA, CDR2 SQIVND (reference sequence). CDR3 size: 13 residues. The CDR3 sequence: CASDDRGTGELFF. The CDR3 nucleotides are TGTGCCAGTGATGACAGGGGCACCGGGGAGCTGTTTTTT.

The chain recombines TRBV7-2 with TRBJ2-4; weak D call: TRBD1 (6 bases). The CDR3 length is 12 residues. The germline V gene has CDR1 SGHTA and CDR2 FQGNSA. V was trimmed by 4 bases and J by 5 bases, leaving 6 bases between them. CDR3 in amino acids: CASSWTENIQYF. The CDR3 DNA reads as TGTGCCAGCAGCTGGACAGAAAACATTCAGTACTTC.

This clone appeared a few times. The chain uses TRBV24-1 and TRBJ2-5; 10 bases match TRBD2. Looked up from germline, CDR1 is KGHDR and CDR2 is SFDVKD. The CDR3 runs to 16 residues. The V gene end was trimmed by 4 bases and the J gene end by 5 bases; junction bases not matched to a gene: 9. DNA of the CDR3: TGTGCCACCAGTGACCCTCTAGCGGGGGATGAGGAGACCCAGTACTTC. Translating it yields CATSDPLAGDEETQYF.

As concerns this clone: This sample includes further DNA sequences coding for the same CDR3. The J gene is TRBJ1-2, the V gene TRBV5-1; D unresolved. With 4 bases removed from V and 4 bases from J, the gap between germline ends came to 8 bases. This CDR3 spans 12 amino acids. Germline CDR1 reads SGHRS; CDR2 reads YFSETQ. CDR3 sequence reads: CASSLDGYGYTF. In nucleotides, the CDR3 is TGCGCCAGCAGCCTGGACGGCTATGGCTACACCTTC.

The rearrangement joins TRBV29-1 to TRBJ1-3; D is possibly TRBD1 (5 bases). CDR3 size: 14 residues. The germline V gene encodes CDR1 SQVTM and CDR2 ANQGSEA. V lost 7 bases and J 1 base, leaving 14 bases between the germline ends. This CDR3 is CSGRLGGSGNTIYF. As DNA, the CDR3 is TGCAGCGGTCGCCTGGGGGGTTCTGGAAACACCATATATTTT.

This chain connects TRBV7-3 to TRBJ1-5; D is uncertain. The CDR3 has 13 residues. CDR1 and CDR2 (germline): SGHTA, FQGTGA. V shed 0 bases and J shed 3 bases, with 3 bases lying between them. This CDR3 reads CASSLTYNQPQHF. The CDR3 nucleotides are TGTGCCAGCAGCTTAACTTACAATCAGCCCCAGCATTTT.

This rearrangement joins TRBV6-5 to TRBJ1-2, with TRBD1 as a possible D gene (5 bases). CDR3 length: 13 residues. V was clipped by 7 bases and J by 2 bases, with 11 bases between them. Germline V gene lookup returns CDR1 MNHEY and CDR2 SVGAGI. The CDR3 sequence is CASTRQQNYGYTF. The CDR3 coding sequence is TGTGCCAGCACCAGACAGCAAAACTATGGCTACACCTTC.

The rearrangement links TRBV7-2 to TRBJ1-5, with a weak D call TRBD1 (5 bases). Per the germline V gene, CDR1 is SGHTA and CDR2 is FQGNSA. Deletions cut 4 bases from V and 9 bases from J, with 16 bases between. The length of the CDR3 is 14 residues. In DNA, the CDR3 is TGTGCCAGCAGCTGGGGGGAAGAGTTACGGCCCCAGCATTTT. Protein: CASSWGEELRPQHF.

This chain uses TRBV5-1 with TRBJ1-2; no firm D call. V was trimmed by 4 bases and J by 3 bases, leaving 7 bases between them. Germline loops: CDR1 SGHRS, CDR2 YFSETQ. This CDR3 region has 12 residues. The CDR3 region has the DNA TGCGCCAGCAGCCAAGACTACTATGGCTACACCTTC. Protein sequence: CASSQDYYGYTF.

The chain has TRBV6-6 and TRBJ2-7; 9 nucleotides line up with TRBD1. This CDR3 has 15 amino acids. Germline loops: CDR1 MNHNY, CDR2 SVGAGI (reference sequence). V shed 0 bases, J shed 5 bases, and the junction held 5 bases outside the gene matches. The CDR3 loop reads CASSYSSDRGDEQYF. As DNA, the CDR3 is TGTGCCAGCAGTTACTCGAGCGACAGGGGGGACGAGCAGTACTTC.

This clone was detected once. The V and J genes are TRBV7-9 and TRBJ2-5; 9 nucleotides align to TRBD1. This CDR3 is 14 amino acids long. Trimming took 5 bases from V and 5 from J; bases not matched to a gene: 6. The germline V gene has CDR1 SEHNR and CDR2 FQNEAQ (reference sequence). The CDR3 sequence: CASSPTGGEETQYF. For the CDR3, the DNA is TGTGCCAGCAGCCCGACAGGGGGTGAGGAGACCCAGTACTTC.

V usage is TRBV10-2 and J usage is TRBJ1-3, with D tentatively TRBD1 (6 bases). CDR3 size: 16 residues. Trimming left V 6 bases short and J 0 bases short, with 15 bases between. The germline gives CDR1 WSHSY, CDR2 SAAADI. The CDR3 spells CASRPIQGPSGNTIYF. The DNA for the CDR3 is TGCGCCAGCAGACCAATACAGGGTCCCTCTGGAAACACCATATATTTT.

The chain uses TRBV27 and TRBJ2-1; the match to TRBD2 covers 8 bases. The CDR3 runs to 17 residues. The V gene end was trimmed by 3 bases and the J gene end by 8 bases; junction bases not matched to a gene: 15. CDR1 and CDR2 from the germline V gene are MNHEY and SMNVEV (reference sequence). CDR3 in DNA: TGTGCCAGCAGTTTGTTCTCGCCGGGACTAGGGCGGGATGAGCAGTTCTTC. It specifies CASSLFSPGLGRDEQFF.

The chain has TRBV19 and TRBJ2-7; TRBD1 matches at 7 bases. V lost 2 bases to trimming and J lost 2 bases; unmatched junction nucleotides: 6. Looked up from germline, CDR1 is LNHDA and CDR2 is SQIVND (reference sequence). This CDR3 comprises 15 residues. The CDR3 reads CASSIPGTAAYEQYF. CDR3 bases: TGTGCCAGTAGTATACCCGGGACAGCCGCCTACGAGCAGTACTTC.

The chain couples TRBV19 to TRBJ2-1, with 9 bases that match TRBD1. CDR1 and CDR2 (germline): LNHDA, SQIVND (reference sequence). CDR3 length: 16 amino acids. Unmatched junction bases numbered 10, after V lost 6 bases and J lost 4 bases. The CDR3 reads CASRARDRVGYNEQFF. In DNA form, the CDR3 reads TGTGCCAGTAGAGCCCGGGACAGGGTCGGTTACAATGAGCAGTTCTTC.